One and the same sample provided the 23 T cell receptor beta chains below, sequenced in a study of T cell responses to AZD1222 COVID-19 vaccine listed by TCRdb under 2021. This specimen's time point label, per the study, means: about 28 days (+/-7) after the second vaccine dose. Library generation was performed with the immunoSEQ multiplex PCR assay. TCRdb took over this immuneACCESS table, retaining in-frame rearrangements with V and J assigned. Such tables are incomplete; in checked studies, under half of the missing clones stem from an unresolved V gene, and the remainder is unexplained. Present in this sample are around 270,000 clones, 90% to 95% of which were seen just once. 0.5% to 0.65% of the sample lies in the top ten. Material: peripheral blood, obtained 28 days after the second AZD1222 dose. The receptor set was obtained from an adult who received the AZD1222 COVID-19 vaccine.

The chain links TRBV11-2 to TRBJ1-2, with 8 nucleotides matching TRBD1. This CDR3 has 16 amino acids. The junction had 9 bases not matched to a gene; V was cut back by 0 bases and J by 6 bases. Germline CDR1 is SGHAT and CDR2 is FQNNGV. DNA of the CDR3: TGTGCCAGCAGCTTAGATAGTCCAGGGGGCCGGGATGGCTACACCTTC. It translates to CASSLDSPGGRDGYTF. Filled out from reference TRBV11-2 and TRBJ1-2, the complete variable domain reads EAGVAQSPRYKIIEKRQSVAFWCNPISGHATLYWYQQILGQGPKLLIQFQNNGVVDDSQLPKDRFSAERLKGVDSTLKIQPAKLEDSAVYLCASSLDSPGGRDGYTFGSGTRLTVV.

As concerns this clone: Different DNA sequences within this sample yield the same CDR3. The chain uses TRBV7-9 and TRBJ2-7; unclear D gene. The V end was cut by 1 base, the J end by 7 bases, with 8 bases between. The CDR3 contains 12 residues. Germline values: CDR1 SEHNR, CDR2 FQNEAQ (reference sequence). The CDR3 reads CASSLDRGEQYF. The CDR3 DNA reads TGTGCCAGCAGCTTAGACCGTGGAGAGCAGTACTTC.

The chain employs TRBV5-8 and TRBJ2-1; 10 positions match TRBD1. CDR1 is SGHTS, CDR2 YDEGEE, per germline. The CDR3 sequence is 15 residues long. With V trimmed by 2 bases and J by 7 bases, 6 bases remained unmatched. This CDR3 reads CASSLPGQGVNEQFF. The CDR3 DNA follows: TGTGCCAGCAGCTTACCCGGACAGGGGGTGAATGAGCAGTTCTTC. The variable domain in full, completed from reference TRBV5-8 and TRBJ2-1, reads EAGVTQSPTHLIKTRGQQATLRCSPISGHTSVYWYQQALGLGLQFLLWYDEGEERNRGNFPPRFSGRQFPNYSSELNVNALELEDSALYLCASSLPGQGVNEQFFGPGTRLTVL.

This clone has only one observation. The rearrangement joins TRBV7-6 to TRBJ2-7, with D perhaps TRBD1 (6 bases). Trimming took off 0 bases at V and 2 bases at J, with 11 bases between the two ends. Germline assignment: CDR1 SGHVS and CDR2 FNYEAQ. CDR3 length: 15 residues. CDR3 protein: CASSLAGAGTYEQYF. CDR3 coding DNA: TGTGCCAGCAGCTTAGCGGGGGCAGGAACCTACGAGCAGTACTTC.

The chain couples TRBV19 to TRBJ2-2; no definite D call. CDR3 length: 15 amino acids. Per the germline V gene, CDR1 is LNHDA and CDR2 is SQIVND (reference sequence). Trimming pared 3 bases from V and 5 bases from J, leaving 13 bases between. CDR3 nucleotide sequence: TGTGCCAGTAGTATGTCAACCCGGCCAACCGGGGAGCTGTTTTTT. Its translation: CASSMSTRPTGELFF.

This chain links TRBV5-1 with TRBJ2-7; D unclear. Trimming stripped 2 bases from V and 5 bases from J, with 8 bases between. The germline V gene has CDR1 SGHRS and CDR2 YFSETQ. The CDR3 runs to 12 residues. As DNA, the CDR3 is TGCGCCAGCAGCTTAATGGGCCACGAGCAGTACTTC. It specifies CASSLMGHEQYF.

This chain connects TRBV5-1 to TRBJ2-3; maybe TRBD1 (6 bases). Trimming took 5 bases from V and 5 from J, leaving 9 bases between them. The CDR3 has 12 residues. Germline lookup yields CDR1 SGHRS and CDR2 YFSETQ. Here the CDR3 reads CASRGAVDTQYF. For the CDR3, the DNA is TGCGCCAGCAGGGGGGCCGTAGATACGCAGTATTTT.

V gene TRBV2 combines with J gene TRBJ1-5, with 8 bases lining up with TRBD1. CDR3 size: 14 residues. CDR1 SNHLY and CDR2 FYNNEI come from the germline V gene. The V gene end was trimmed by 6 bases and the J gene end by 7 bases; junction bases not matched to a gene: 8. The DNA for the CDR3 is TGTGCCAGCAGCGGTCGACAGGGGCAACAGCCCCAGCATTTT. Its protein product is CASSGRQGQQPQHF.

V is TRBV29-1 and J is TRBJ1-6; 9 bases agree with TRBD1. Per the germline V gene, CDR1 is SQVTM and CDR2 is ANQGSEA. V was clipped by 5 bases and J by 5 bases; unmatched bases: 4. The CDR3 runs to 14 residues. The CDR3 DNA sequence: TGCAGCGTTTCACAGGGGGCGGATAATTCACCCCTCCACTTT. Residues: CSVSQGADNSPLHF. Full variable domain (outside the CDR3, taken from reference TRBV29-1 and TRBJ1-6): SAVISQKPSRDICQRGTSLTIQCQVDSQVTMMFWYRQQPGQSLTLIATANQGSEATYESGFVIDKFPISRPNLTFSTLTVSNMSPEDSSIYLCSVSQGADNSPLHFGNGTRLTVT.

This clone has just one count. This sequence joins TRBV28 and TRBJ2-1; 8 nucleotides agree with TRBD1. The CDR3 runs to 14 residues. The V and J ends lost 6 bases and 2 bases, in that order; junction bases with no gene match: 3. Germline CDR1 and CDR2: MDHEN and SYDVKM. CDR3 bases: TGTGCCAGCAGCACAGGGGGGCCCTACAATGAGCAGTTCTTC. Protein sequence: CASSTGGPYNEQFF.

This chain uses TRBV9 with TRBJ2-5; 9 nucleotides align to TRBD2. The germline V gene has CDR1 SGDLS and CDR2 YYNGEE. The CDR3 spans 15 residues. Trimming at V came to 4 bases and at J to 2 bases, leaving 6 bases not matched to a gene. Here the CDR3 reads CASSSAGGPQETQYF. The CDR3 nucleotides are TGTGCCAGCAGCTCCGCGGGAGGGCCTCAAGAGACCCAGTACTTC.

The CDR3 DNA reads TGTGCCAGTAGTATGGGACTAGCGGGAGGTAGCTCCTACAATGAGCAGTTCTTC. It codes for CASSMGLAGGSSYNEQFF. The rearrangement links TRBV19 to TRBJ2-1, with 15 bases identical to TRBD2. After removal of 3 bases from V and 0 bases from J, the junction contained 3 bases not matched to a gene. The V gene's germline CDR1 is LNHDA and CDR2 SQIVND (reference sequence). The CDR3 is 18 residues long.

The V call is TRBV7-9, the J call TRBJ2-1; 7 nucleotides line up with TRBD2. V lost 2 bases and J lost 6; bases outside the gene matches: 13. The CDR3 is 17 amino acids. In germline, CDR1 is SEHNR, CDR2 FQNEAQ (reference sequence). The CDR3 nucleotides are TGTGCCAGCAGCTTATTCCCGACTAGCCCGGAGATCAATGAGCAGTTCTTC. Translated: CASSLFPTSPEINEQFF.

V and J are TRBV29-1 and TRBJ1-2; 9 positions match TRBD1. The germline CDR1 and CDR2 sequences are SQVTM and ANQGSEA. This CDR3 spans 15 amino acids. With 6 bases clipped from V and 8 bases from J, the junction kept 16 bases outside the gene matches. As DNA, the CDR3 is TGCAGCGTCGCAGCCGGGACAGGGAGAGTGAGCGGCTACACCTTC. Protein: CSVAAGTGRVSGYTF.

V gene TRBV6-1 combines with J gene TRBJ1-5; 7 bases agree with TRBD1. This CDR3 contains 15 residues. Per the germline V gene, CDR1 is MNHNS and CDR2 is SASEGT. V trimming: 1 base; J trimming: 6 bases; junction bases outside the gene matches: 6. The CDR3 region is CASSEGQGSRQPQHF. The CDR3 region has the DNA TGTGCCAGCAGTGAAGGACAGGGATCGCGTCAGCCCCAGCATTTT.

The CDR3 loop reads CASSLTGESTEAFF. In DNA, the CDR3 is TGTGCCAGCAGTTTGACAGGGGAATCCACTGAAGCTTTCTTT. The rearrangement joins TRBV6-5 to TRBJ1-1, with 8 bases lining up with TRBD1. The germline V gene encodes CDR1 MNHEY and CDR2 SVGAGI. V shed 4 bases and J 4 bases; nucleotides not matched to a gene: 5. The CDR3 consists of 14 residues.

This sequence joins TRBV5-6 and TRBJ1-1; D is undetermined. Trimming cost V 2 bases and J 8 bases, with 7 bases left between them. The CDR3 runs to 11 residues. Germline V gene sequence: CDR1 SGHDT, CDR2 YYEEEE. The CDR3 nucleotides are TGTGCCAGCAGCTTATTGGGGGAAGCTTTCTTT. Amino acid sequence: CASSLLGEAFF. Full variable domain (outside the CDR3, taken from reference TRBV5-6 and TRBJ1-1): DAGVTQSPTHLIKTRGQQVTLRCSPKSGHDTVSWYQQALGQGPQFIFQYYEEEERQRGNFPDRFSGHQFPNYSSELNVNALLLGDSALYLCASSLLGEAFFGQGTRLTVV.

The V gene is TRBV19, the J gene TRBJ2-7, with 8 bases identical to TRBD1. This CDR3 contains 14 residues. After removal of 3 bases from V and 5 bases from J, the junction contained 6 bases not matched to a gene. The germline V gene has CDR1 LNHDA and CDR2 SQIVND (reference sequence). CDR3 sequence reads: CASSMEDRVHEQYF. The DNA for the CDR3 is TGTGCCAGTAGTATGGAGGACAGGGTCCACGAGCAGTACTTC.

This rearrangement joins TRBV12-3 or TRBV12-4 to TRBJ2-7; D not certain. V lost 6 bases and J lost 4, with 10 bases in between. CDR3 length: 12 residues. CDR3: CASSPQVYEQYF. CDR3 DNA: TGTGCCAGCAGCCCCCAAGTGTACGAGCAGTACTTC.

The chain joins TRBV4-3 to TRBJ2-2, with D maybe TRBD2 (5 bases). This CDR3 comprises 15 residues. Trimming cost V 0 bases and J 3 bases, with 8 bases left between them. CDR1 LGHNA and CDR2 YSLEER come from the germline V gene. CDR3 protein: CASSQDKEDTGELFF. CDR3 nucleotides: TGCGCCAGCAGCCAAGATAAGGAGGACACCGGGGAGCTGTTTTTT.

This chain connects TRBV25-1 to TRBJ2-3; weak D call: TRBD2 (5 bases). Per germline, CDR1 MGHDK and CDR2 SYGVNS. V was cut by 6 bases and J by 2 bases, with 9 bases left in between. CDR3 length equals 13 residues. The CDR3 here is CASRDFNTDTQYF. CDR3 sequence (DNA): TGTGCCAGCAGGGACTTTAACACAGATACGCAGTATTTT. Variable domain in full (rest from reference TRBV25-1 and TRBJ2-3): EADIYQTPRYLVIGTGKKITLECSQTMGHDKMYWYQQDPGMELHLIHYSYGVNSTEKGDLSSESTVSRIRTEHFPLTLESARPSHTSQYLCASRDFNTDTQYFGPGTRLTVL.

This sequence joins TRBV24-1 and TRBJ2-4; perhaps TRBD1 as D (6 bases). Germline V gene lookup returns CDR1 KGHDR and CDR2 SFDVKD. V was cut by 0 bases and J by 13 bases, with 12 bases left in between. The CDR3 extends over 13 amino acids. The CDR3 DNA reads TGTGCCACCAGTGATTTGACAGGGTCCGAACAGTACTTC. As protein: CATSDLTGSEQYF.

The chain combines TRBV27 with TRBJ2-7, with D hard to call. This CDR3 is built from 14 residues. Germline CDR1 MNHEY, CDR2 SMNVEV (reference sequence). Between the trimmed V and J ends, which lost 2 bases and 6 bases, there was a span of 14 bases. The CDR3 DNA is TGTGCCAGCAGTTTAAAGGCAGCCGGCGGCGAGCAGTACTTC. This encodes CASSLKAAGGEQYF.